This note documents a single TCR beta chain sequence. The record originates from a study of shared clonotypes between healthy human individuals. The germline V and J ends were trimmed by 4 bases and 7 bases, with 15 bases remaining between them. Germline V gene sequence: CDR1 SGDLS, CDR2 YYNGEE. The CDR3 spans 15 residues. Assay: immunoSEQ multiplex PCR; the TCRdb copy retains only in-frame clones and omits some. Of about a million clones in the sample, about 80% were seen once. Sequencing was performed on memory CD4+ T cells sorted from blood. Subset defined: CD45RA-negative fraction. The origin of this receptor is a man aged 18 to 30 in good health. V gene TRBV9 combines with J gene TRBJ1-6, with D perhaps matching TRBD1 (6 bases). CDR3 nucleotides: TGTGCCAGCAGCCCAGGGGTGGGAGGGAATTCACCCCTCCACTTT. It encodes CASSPGVGGNSPLHF.